Sequencing of this TCR beta chain was carried out in a study of cytomegalovirus exposure and HLA in healthy donors. Study-wide points: Information on immune exposure was restricted to one variable (CMV serostatus).

This CDR3 contains 17 residues. The germline V and J ends were trimmed by 1 base and 4 bases, with 15 bases remaining between them. Germline V gives CDR1 SGHNT, CDR2 YYREEE (reference sequence). Comments on this clone: Its target is unknown.

The PCR employed 60 Vbeta primers together with 13 Jbeta primers. Clones were sequenced by immunoSEQ multiplex PCR, and TCRdb holds only the in-frame ones, with some missing. The sample holds approximately 220,000 clones; about 77% are singletons and the top ten take roughly 2%. The sequence was obtained from a young woman in good health and CMV-seronegative. Specimen: PBMCs. The J gene is TRBJ2-6, the V gene TRBV5-4; tentatively, D is TRBD2 (5 bases). The CDR3 region is CASSLRVRGSGANVLTF. CDR3 coding DNA: TGTGCCAGCAGCTTGCGGGTTCGGGGATCCGGGGCCAACGTCCTGACTTTC.